There are many counts of the clone carrying this T cell receptor beta chain. The antigen is unknown. Germline V gene sequence: CDR1 KGHSH, CDR2 LQKENI. Trimming took 6 bases from V and 5 from J, leaving 20 bases between them. The CDR3 contains 16 residues. Every TCR beta cDNA library bore unique molecular identifiers. Starting from roughly 1 to 10 million T cells, the study yielded about 540,000 cDNA molecules. TCRdb analysed the PCR reads with MiXCR anew, one entry per CDR3 protein. The sample carries approximately 180,000 distinct CDR3 sequences, 25% to 35% recorded once. The sample comes from a study of post-analysis software for immune sequencing data. Overall study: Several disease courses (relapsing-remitting, secondary progressive and progressive-relapsing) of multiple sclerosis were included.

General observations from the study: Samples from one preparation batch, clustered by F measure, grouped strongly together. Compared with controls, patients showed significantly lower normalized Chao1 diversity. Compared with controls, patients had more of about five TRBV segments, including TRBV5-6, TRBV5-1 and TRBV20-1.

The chain couples TRBV18 to TRBJ2-1; D perhaps matches TRBD1 (6 bases). Sequencing was carried out using blood. The clonotype originates from a girl aged 10 to 17 with multiple sclerosis. This CDR3 is CASSPDRPSRDNEQFF. The CDR3 coding sequence is TGTGCCAGCTCGCCTGACAGGCCCTCGAGGGACAATGAGCAGTTCTTC.